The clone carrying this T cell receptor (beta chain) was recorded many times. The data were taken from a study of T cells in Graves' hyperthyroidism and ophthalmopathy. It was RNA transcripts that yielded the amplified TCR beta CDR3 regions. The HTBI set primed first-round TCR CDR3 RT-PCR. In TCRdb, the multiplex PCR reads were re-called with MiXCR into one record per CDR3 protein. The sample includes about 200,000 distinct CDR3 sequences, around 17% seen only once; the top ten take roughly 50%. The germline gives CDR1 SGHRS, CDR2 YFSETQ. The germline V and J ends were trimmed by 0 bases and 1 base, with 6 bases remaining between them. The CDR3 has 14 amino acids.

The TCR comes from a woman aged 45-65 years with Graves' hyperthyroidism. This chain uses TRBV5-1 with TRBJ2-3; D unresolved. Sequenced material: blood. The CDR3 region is CASSLEWGTDTQYF. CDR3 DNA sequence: TGCGCCAGCAGCTTGGAGTGGGGCACAGATACGCAGTATTTT.